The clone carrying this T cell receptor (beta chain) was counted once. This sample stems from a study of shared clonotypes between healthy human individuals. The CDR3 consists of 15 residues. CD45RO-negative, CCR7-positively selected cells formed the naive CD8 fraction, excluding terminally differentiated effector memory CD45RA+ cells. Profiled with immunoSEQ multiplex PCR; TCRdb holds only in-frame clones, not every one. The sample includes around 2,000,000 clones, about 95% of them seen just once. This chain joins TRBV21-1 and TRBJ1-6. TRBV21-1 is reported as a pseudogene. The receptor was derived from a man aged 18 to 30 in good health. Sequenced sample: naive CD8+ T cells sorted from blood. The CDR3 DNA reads TGTGCCAGCAGCAACAGGGACGGGGTTAATTCACCCCTCCACTTT. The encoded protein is CASSNRDGVNSPLHF.